This T cell receptor (beta chain) was sequenced during a study of OX40 agonist ivuxolimab in advanced cancers. Per the germline V gene, CDR1 is LNHDA and CDR2 is SQIVND (reference sequence). CDR3 length: 13 amino acids. V lost 6 bases, J lost 0 bases, and 9 bases lay in between. Measured with immunoSEQ multiplex PCR; TCRdb has only the in-frame clones, and not every one. The data show about 48,000 clones, 70% to 90% seen once. The specimen comprised CD4+ or CD8+ T cells sorted from blood, sampled in a trial of the OX40 agonist ivuxolimab. This chain links TRBV19 with TRBJ2-7; D is ambiguous. This receptor was taken from an adult with an advanced solid tumor such as melanoma, head and neck, liver or kidney cancer. The CDR3 spells CASSVLSSYEQYF. The CDR3 coding sequence is TGTGCCAGTAGCGTACTGAGCTCCTACGAGCAGTACTTC.